These 27 T cell receptor beta chains were all obtained from the same sample, sequenced in a study of ipilimumab plus nivolumab after autologous stem cell transplantation. Clones were read by immunoSEQ multiplex PCR, and TCRdb kept only the in-frame ones, dropping some. The sample lists 17,000 or so clones, around four fifths seen once, with about a tenth in the top ten. The sample here was PBMCs, taken in a trial of ipilimumab plus nivolumab as post-transplant consolidation. Receptor source: a male donor with diffuse large B-cell lymphoma.

V and J are TRBV6-5 and TRBJ2-2; 12 nucleotides match TRBD2. V was clipped by 5 bases and J by 4 bases; unmatched bases: 2. The CDR3 consists of 15 residues. Germline CDR1 and CDR2: MNHEY and SVGAGI. The CDR3 reads CASSMGLAGTGELFF. CDR3 DNA: TGTGCCAGCAGTATGGGACTAGCGGGCACCGGGGAGCTGTTTTTT.

This chain joins TRBV4-2 and TRBJ2-1; 8 bases agree with TRBD2. Germline V lookup: CDR1 LGHNA, CDR2 YNFKEQ. After removal of 4 bases from V and 9 bases from J, the junction contained 11 bases not matched to a gene. This CDR3 comprises 15 residues. Here the CDR3 reads CASSPVTGGQGEQFF. The CDR3 region has the DNA TGTGCCAGCAGCCCTGTCACGGGGGGGCAAGGTGAGCAGTTCTTC.

The CDR3 spells CASTGGNTIYF. The DNA for the CDR3 is TGCGCCAGCACCGGTGGAAACACCATATATTTT. This chain connects TRBV5-1 to TRBJ1-3, with D uncertain. The CDR3 is made up of 11 amino acids. V was shortened by 6 bases and J by 3 bases, with 4 bases between the two germline ends. Germline CDR1 SGHRS, CDR2 YFSETQ.

The rearrangement uses TRBV27 and TRBJ2-3; D is possibly TRBD1 or TRBD2 (5 bases each). Germline CDR1 reads MNHEY; CDR2 reads SMNVEV (reference sequence). The CDR3 contains 16 residues. V was cut by 10 bases and J by 1 base, with 21 bases left in between. DNA of the CDR3: TGTGCCAACCCCCCCCGGGCGGTGGGGGGCACAGATACGCAGTATTTT. This gives the protein CANPPRAVGGTDTQYF.

This rearrangement joins TRBV6-1 to TRBJ1-5; D ambiguous. The CDR3 sequence is 16 residues long. Trimming pared 4 bases from V and 2 bases from J, leaving 15 bases between. The germline V gene encodes CDR1 MNHNS and CDR2 SASEGT. The CDR3 reads CASSGRGPMGNQPQHF. The CDR3 coding sequence is TGTGCCAGCAGTGGCCGAGGTCCCATGGGCAATCAGCCCCAGCATTTT.

The rearrangement links TRBV27 to TRBJ2-7, with 7 bases identical to TRBD1. V shed 5 bases and J 9 bases; nucleotides not matched to a gene: 7. The CDR3 runs to 12 residues. Germline CDR1 is MNHEY and CDR2 is SMNVEV (reference sequence). CDR3 nucleotide sequence: TGTGCCAGCAGTCTAGTTCAGGGGGTGCAGTACTTC. Amino acid sequence: CASSLVQGVQYF.

A note on this clone: Germline and junction disagree at one end, which may indicate a read error. The chain uses TRBV7-9 and TRBJ1-2; TRBD1 agrees at 10 bases. The V gene's germline CDR1 is SEHNR and CDR2 FQNEAQ (reference sequence). This CDR3 is 16 amino acids long. The CDR3 DNA reads TGTGCCAGCAGCCTAGCCGGGACAGGGGAAACGGGTGGCTACACCTTC. Translation gives CASSLAGTGETGGYTF.

The chain uses TRBV7-2 and TRBJ2-7; D not certain. Germline loops: CDR1 SGHTA, CDR2 FQGNSA. V was clipped by 5 bases and J by 2 bases, with 10 bases between them. The CDR3 runs to 13 residues. CDR3 coding DNA: TGTGCCAGCAGCATTTCCCGGGCCTACGAGCAGTACTTC. Amino acids: CASSISRAYEQYF.

The rearrangement joins TRBV7-2 to TRBJ1-2; 10 nucleotides line up with TRBD1. Germline V lookup: CDR1 SGHTA, CDR2 FQGNSA. Trimming took 5 bases from V and 8 from J; bases not matched to a gene: 11. The CDR3 loop spans 15 amino acids. CDR3 in amino acids: CASSKATGGAGGYTF. The DNA of the CDR3 is TGTGCCAGCAGCAAAGCGACAGGGGGCGCGGGGGGCTACACCTTC.

The chain carries TRBV7-2 and TRBJ1-3; D gene uncertain. This CDR3 comprises 15 residues. In germline, CDR1 is SGHTA, CDR2 FQGNSA. V was shortened by 3 bases and J by 5 bases, with 14 bases between the two germline ends. The CDR3 DNA is TGTGCCAGCAGCTTTTACACGGTCGATCGAAACACCATATATTTT. Encoded protein: CASSFYTVDRNTIYF.

The chain carries TRBV14 and TRBJ2-4, with TRBD2 matching over 8 bases. The CDR3 totals 14 residues. Unmatched junction bases numbered 8, after V lost 0 bases and J lost 13 bases. Germline lookup yields CDR1 SGHDN and CDR2 FVKESK. The CDR3 sequence: CASSQDTSGGPQYF. CDR3 nucleotides: TGTGCCAGCAGCCAAGATACCTCGGGGGGGCCGCAGTACTTC. The whole variable domain, remainder taken from reference TRBV14 and TRBJ2-4, is EAGVTQFPSHSVIEKGQTVTLRCDPISGHDNLYWYRRVMGKEIKFLLHFVKESKQDESGMPNNRFLAERTGGTYSTLKVQPAELEDSGVYFCASSQDTSGGPQYFGAGTRLSVL.

This clone was detected a few times. The chain has TRBV7-6 and TRBJ1-5; D is unclear. Trimming cost V 0 bases and J 6 bases, with 9 bases left between them. Germline CDR1 and CDR2: SGHVS and FNYEAQ. This CDR3 has 14 amino acids. CDR3: CASSLAGSGQPQHF. CDR3 nucleotide sequence: TGTGCCAGCAGCTTAGCGGGGAGTGGTCAGCCCCAGCATTTT.

The chain joins TRBV13 to TRBJ2-3; 8 bases are shared with TRBD1. Germline V gene lookup returns CDR1 PRHDT and CDR2 FYEKMQ (reference sequence). The CDR3 is 16 amino acids. With 3 bases clipped from V and 0 bases from J, the junction kept 5 bases outside the gene matches. Here the CDR3 reads CASSFLRGLSTDTQYF. CDR3 bases: TGTGCCAGCAGCTTCCTCAGGGGGCTGAGCACAGATACGCAGTATTTT.

The chain recombines TRBV4-2 with TRBJ1-2; D is uncertain. The CDR3 sequence is 19 residues long. V was cut by 0 bases and J by 0 bases, with 20 bases left in between. Germline lookup yields CDR1 LGHNA and CDR2 YNFKEQ. The CDR3 is CASSQDASKFEIANYGYTF. The CDR3 region has the DNA TGTGCCAGCAGCCAAGACGCATCGAAATTCGAAATAGCTAACTATGGCTACACCTTC.

The chain carries TRBV4-1 and TRBJ1-5, with TRBD1 identical over 9 bases. This CDR3 has 16 amino acids. V dropped 1 base and J dropped 7; count of bases not matched to a gene: 8. Germline CDR1 is MGHRA and CDR2 is YSYEKL. CDR3 DNA: TGCGCCAGCAGCCAAGTACCCTACAGGGGGCCGCAGCCCCAGCATTTT. It is translated as CASSQVPYRGPQPQHF.

The CDR3 protein is CASSPRASEWGEAFF. CDR3 DNA sequence: TGTGCCAGCTCACCACGGGCTTCAGAGTGGGGGGAAGCTTTCTTT. The V gene is TRBV18, the J gene TRBJ1-1; D is possibly TRBD1 (5 bases). V lost 1 base and J lost 8, with 17 bases in between. Germline loops: CDR1 KGHSH, CDR2 LQKENI. This CDR3 region has 15 residues.

The V gene is TRBV5-1, the J gene TRBJ1-2; no clear D gene. Deletions cut 3 bases from V and 7 bases from J, with 19 bases between. Germline V gene sequence: CDR1 SGHRS, CDR2 YFSETQ. The CDR3 loop spans 15 amino acids. This CDR3 reads CASSYNKRTASGYTF. The CDR3 DNA follows: TGCGCCAGCAGCTACAACAAAAGGACGGCTTCTGGCTACACCTTC. The complete variable domain, with remaining parts taken from reference TRBV5-1 and TRBJ1-2, reads KAGVTQTPRYLIKTRGQQVTLSCSPISGHRSVSWYQQTPGQGLQFLFEYFSETQRNKGNFPGRFSGRQFSNSRSEMNVSTLELGDSALYLCASSYNKRTASGYTFGSGTRLTVV.

The J gene is TRBJ1-2, the V gene TRBV19; no reliable D call. Germline CDR1 and CDR2: LNHDA and SQIVND (reference sequence). Trimming pared 1 base from V and 0 bases from J, leaving 18 bases between. The CDR3 spans 18 residues. The CDR3 is CASSIVYAQTRTNYGYTF. In DNA form, the CDR3 reads TGTGCCAGTAGTATAGTGTATGCGCAAACGAGAACTAACTATGGCTACACCTTC.

By proportion, this clone is medium-sized. V is TRBV13 and J is TRBJ1-2, with D hard to call. This CDR3 has 14 residues. The germline V and J ends were trimmed by 0 bases and 8 bases, with 13 bases remaining between them. Germline loops: CDR1 PRHDT, CDR2 FYEKMQ (reference sequence). The CDR3 loop is CASSLGLFAGGYTF. The CDR3 DNA is TGTGCCAGCAGCTTAGGCCTCTTCGCGGGCGGCTACACCTTC.

On this clone: The junction does not match germline at one end; this may be a read error. Other DNA sequences in the sample encode the same CDR3. The chain has TRBV4-3 and TRBJ1-5; 7 bases are a match to TRBD1. Per germline, CDR1 LGHNA and CDR2 YSLEER. CDR3 size: 14 residues. For the CDR3, the DNA is TGCGCCAGCAGCCACCTAGGGCCGGGACAGCCCCAACATTTT. Translating it yields CASSHLGPGQPQHF.

The chain carries TRBV5-6 and TRBJ2-1; 10 nucleotides align to TRBD2. CDR3 size: 17 residues. Germline-derived CDR1 and CDR2 are SGHDT and YYEEEE. Trimming cost V 4 bases and J 7 bases; bases outside gene matches: 14. The CDR3 region is CASSELRAGGPFNEQFF. The CDR3, as DNA: TGTGCCAGCAGCGAACTCCGAGCGGGGGGGCCTTTTAATGAGCAGTTCTTC.

The V call is TRBV30, the J call TRBJ2-2, with TRBD1 as a possible D gene (6 bases). V was cut by 3 bases and J by 5 bases, with 10 bases left in between. The CDR3 consists of 13 residues. CDR1 GTSNPN and CDR2 SVGIG come from the germline V gene (reference sequence). CDR3: CAWRPGVTGELFF. The CDR3 bases are TGTGCCTGGAGGCCAGGGGTTACCGGGGAGCTGTTTTTT.

The chain links TRBV19 to TRBJ1-1; D call uncertain. Germline loops: CDR1 LNHDA, CDR2 SQIVND (reference sequence). The CDR3 covers 14 residues. The V and J ends lost 1 base and 2 bases respectively, with 8 bases between them. The CDR3 sequence: CASSIGVDNTEAFF. CDR3 in DNA: TGTGCCAGTAGTATAGGGGTGGACAACACTGAAGCTTTCTTT.

This chain joins TRBV7-2 and TRBJ2-1; 9 bases are shared with TRBD1. Losses at the gene ends were 5 bases for V and 7 bases for J; bases not matched to a gene: 9. The CDR3 covers 15 residues. Germline assignment: CDR1 SGHTA and CDR2 FQGNSA. This CDR3 is CASSLRGQGINEQFF. CDR3 coding DNA: TGTGCCAGCAGCCTCAGAGGACAGGGGATTAATGAGCAGTTCTTC.

Concerning this clone itself: Additional DNA sequences in this sample encode the identical CDR3. This chain connects TRBV9 to TRBJ2-3; D remains unclear. The germline CDR1 and CDR2 sequences are SGDLS and YYNGEE. Trimming removed 0 bases at V and 0 bases at J, with 8 bases between. CDR3 length: 15 residues. DNA for the CDR3: TGTGCCAGCAGCGTAGGGTTGGGTAGCACAGATACGCAGTATTTT. It specifies CASSVGLGSTDTQYF.

This clone turned up a few times. The chain employs TRBV9 and TRBJ2-2; D possibly uses TRBD1 or TRBD2 (5 bases each). CDR3 length equals 13 residues. Germline V lookup: CDR1 SGDLS, CDR2 YYNGEE. V gave up 4 bases and J gave up 7 bases, with 11 bases separating them. The CDR3 here is CASSYGGDGELFF. In DNA form, the CDR3 reads TGTGCCAGCAGCTATGGGGGTGACGGGGAGCTGTTTTTT.

V gene TRBV2 combines with J gene TRBJ1-2; D not resolved. Between the trimmed V and J ends, which lost 1 base and 2 bases, there was a span of 5 bases. The germline V gene has CDR1 SNHLY and CDR2 FYNNEI. CDR3 length equals 13 residues. This chain's CDR3 is CASSEEVNYGYTF. In DNA, the CDR3 is TGTGCCAGCAGTGAAGAGGTGAACTATGGCTACACCTTC.